This T cell receptor beta chain was identified in a study of identifying expanded T cells in peripheral blood. TCRdb's copy holds only in-frame clones and misses some; the assay was immunoSEQ multiplex PCR. The sample holds 50,000 to 70,000 clones, about 87% seen once. Unmatched junction bases numbered 7, after V lost 4 bases and J lost 3 bases. Germline lookup yields CDR1 LNHDA and CDR2 SQIVND (reference sequence). The CDR3 contains 15 residues. The source material was blood. This receptor was obtained from a person aged 18 to 75 in good health. The rearrangement joins TRBV19 to TRBJ2-7; 9 bases fit TRBD1. CDR3 sequence reads: CASSRGQGPYYEQYF. CDR3 nucleotide sequence: TGTGCCAGTAGTAGGGGACAGGGCCCCTACTACGAGCAGTACTTC.